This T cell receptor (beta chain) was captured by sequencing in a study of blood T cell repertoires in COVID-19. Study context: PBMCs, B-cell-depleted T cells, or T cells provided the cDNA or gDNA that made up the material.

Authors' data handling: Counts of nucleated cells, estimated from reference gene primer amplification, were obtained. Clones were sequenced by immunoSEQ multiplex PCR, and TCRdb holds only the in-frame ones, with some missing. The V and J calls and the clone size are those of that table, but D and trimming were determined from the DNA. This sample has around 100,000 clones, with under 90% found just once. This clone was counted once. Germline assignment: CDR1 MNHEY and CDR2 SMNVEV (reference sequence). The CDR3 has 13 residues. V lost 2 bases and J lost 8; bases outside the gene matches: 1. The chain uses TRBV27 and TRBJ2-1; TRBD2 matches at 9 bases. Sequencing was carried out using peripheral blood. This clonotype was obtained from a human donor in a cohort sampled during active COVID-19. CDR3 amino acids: CASSLAGGHEQFF. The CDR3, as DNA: TGTGCCAGCAGTTTAGCGGGGGGGCATGAGCAGTTCTTC.